This T cell receptor beta chain was profiled in a study of blood T cells in healthy people across ages. A second about 7 to 12 cycle PCR used barcoded and J-beta primers. Via MiXCR, TCRdb re-called the 5' RACE reads, giving one row per CDR3 protein. The table has about 800,000 distinct CDR3 sequences, 20% to 25% seen once. This clonotype has more than one count but fewer than ten. The junction had 4 bases not matched to a gene; V was cut back by 3 bases and J by 5 bases. The CDR3 spans 15 residues. CDR1 and CDR2 (germline): MNHEY, SMNVEV (reference sequence). These data were likewise used in another study, on T cells of mothers and their children. This second report adds: Versus unrelated pairs, overlap was slightly higher in related mother-child pairs, without reaching significance.

The rearrangement links TRBV27 to TRBJ2-1, with 10 nucleotides matching TRBD2. This sequence originates from a boy younger than 18 in good health. The specimen sequenced was blood. This chain's CDR3 is CASSFSLAGDNEQFF. CDR3 nucleotides: TGTGCCAGCAGTTTTTCCCTAGCGGGAGACAATGAGCAGTTCTTC.